One sample yielded the 21 T cell receptor beta chains listed below, sequenced in a study of blood T cell repertoires in COVID-19. Libraries were prepared by immunoSEQ multiplex PCR; TCRdb keeps only in-frame clonotypes and omits some of them. The repertoire holds about 190,000 clones, with 65% to 85% as singletons. Sequenced sample: PBMCs or T cells enriched from blood (not recorded which). These receptors were obtained from a woman between 25 and 40 years old who had recovered from COVID-19.

The CDR3 sequence: CARTGTGGHYGYTF. Here the CDR3 DNA reads TGTGCCAGAACCGGGACAGGGGGCCACTATGGCTACACCTTC. The V call is TRBV2, the J call TRBJ1-2; 12 bases line up with TRBD1. The V gene end was trimmed by 9 bases and the J gene end by 3 bases; junction bases not matched to a gene: 5. Germline lookup yields CDR1 SNHLY and CDR2 FYNNEI. This CDR3 is built from 14 residues.

To note about this clone: Other DNA variants within this sample encode the same CDR3. The V call is TRBV19, the J call TRBJ1-1; 7 bases line up with TRBD1. This CDR3 region has 13 residues. J lost 0 bases, V lost 6 bases, and 1 base had no gene match. Germline CDR1 is LNHDA and CDR2 is SQIVND (reference sequence). CDR3: CASSDRVNTEAFF. The CDR3 region has the DNA TGTGCCAGTAGCGACAGGGTGAACACTGAAGCTTTCTTT.

The chain links TRBV18 to TRBJ2-7; TRBD1 matches at 8 bases. Germline V gene sequence: CDR1 KGHSH, CDR2 LQKENI. The V and J ends lost 3 bases and 1 base, in that order; junction bases with no gene match: 2. This CDR3 contains 14 residues. CDR3 coding DNA: TGTGCCAGCTCACCGAGGGACAGGTCCTACGAGCAGTACGTC. This sequence encodes CASSPRDRSYEQYV.

This clone was observed at least ten times. The chain couples TRBV5-1 to TRBJ2-7, with 12 bases matching TRBD2. The CDR3 loop spans 15 amino acids. From germline, CDR1 is SGHRS and CDR2 YFSETQ. Trimming removed 5 bases from V and 2 bases from J; junction bases left unmatched: 5. The DNA of the CDR3 is TGCGCCAGCAGGAGGACTAGCGGGACAGCCTACGAGCAGTACTTC. Amino acids: CASRRTSGTAYEQYF.

This clone has only one observation. The V call is TRBV3-1 (or the pseudogene TRBV3-2), the J call TRBJ2-7, with D possibly matching TRBD2 (6 bases). The CDR3 consists of 14 residues. V dropped 2 bases and J dropped 6 bases, with 14 bases sitting between them. Germline lookup yields CDR1 LGHDT and CDR2 YNNKEL (reference sequence). In nucleotides, the CDR3 is TGTGCCAGCAGCCAACGTTTAGCGGAGGCCGAGCAGTACTTC. The encoded protein is CASSQRLAEAEQYF.

This clone was recorded once. This rearrangement joins TRBV14 to TRBJ1-1, with a tentative D call TRBD1 (6 bases). Germline V gives CDR1 SGHDN, CDR2 FVKESK. The CDR3 sequence is 17 residues long. Between the trimmed V and J ends, which lost 4 bases and 2 bases, there was a span of 20 bases. CDR3 sequence reads: CASSRLPLTGKNTEAFF. CDR3 bases: TGTGCCAGCAGCCGCCTTCCCCTGACAGGAAAAAACACTGAAGCTTTCTTT.

This chain uses TRBV12-3 or TRBV12-4 with TRBJ1-2, with a weak D call TRBD1 (6 bases). Trimming took 4 bases from V and 3 from J, leaving 9 bases between them. The CDR3 contains 13 residues. The CDR3 loop is CASSYRDDYGYTF. CDR3 nucleotide sequence: TGTGCCAGCAGTTACAGGGACGACTATGGCTACACCTTC.

The chain has TRBV9 and TRBJ2-1; 12 bases align to TRBD1. The CDR3 sequence is 18 residues long. Trimming cost V 3 bases and J 4 bases; bases outside gene matches: 11. Germline CDR1 reads SGDLS; CDR2 reads YYNGEE. The CDR3 sequence is CASSATGTGGDGYNEQFF. The CDR3 bases are TGTGCCAGCAGCGCAACCGGGACAGGGGGCGATGGATACAATGAGCAGTTCTTC. Full variable domain (remainder filled in from reference TRBV9 and TRBJ2-1): DSGVTQTPKHLITATGQRVTLRCSPRSGDLSVYWYQQSLDQGLQFLIQYYNGEERAKGNILERFSAQQFPDLHSELNLSSLELGDSALYFCASSATGTGGDGYNEQFFGPGTRLTVL.

The chain joins TRBV6-2 or TRBV6-3 to TRBJ2-2; the D gene is possibly TRBD1 (6 bases). In germline, CDR1 is MNHEY, CDR2 SVGEGT. V was clipped by 2 bases and J by 4 bases, with 11 bases between them. The CDR3 is made up of 15 amino acids. The CDR3 sequence: CASSYTGSGTGELFF. The DNA for the CDR3 is TGTGCCAGCAGTTACACAGGGTCGGGCACCGGGGAGCTGTTTTTT.

There are a few counts of this clone. The rearrangement uses TRBV6-5 and TRBJ2-2; possibly TRBD1 for D (6 bases). The CDR3 loop spans 15 amino acids. The germline V gene encodes CDR1 MNHEY and CDR2 SVGAGI. Trimming took 5 bases from V and 2 from J, leaving 12 bases between them. CDR3: CASSKPGVNTGELFF. In DNA form, the CDR3 reads TGTGCCAGCAGTAAGCCAGGGGTAAACACCGGGGAGCTGTTTTTT.

The CDR3 DNA sequence: TGTGCCAGCAGTTCCGGGGGGGCGCTTAACTTTAATCAGCCCCAGCATTTT. This gives the protein CASSSGGALNFNQPQHF. The chain couples TRBV28 to TRBJ1-5, with a tentative D call TRBD1 (6 bases). V lost 4 bases to trimming and J lost 4 bases, with 20 bases between them. Germline V gives CDR1 MDHEN, CDR2 SYDVKM. This CDR3 has 17 residues. Drawing the rest from reference TRBV28 and TRBJ1-5, the complete variable domain is DVKVTQSSRYLVKRTGEKVFLECVQDMDHENMFWYRQDPGLGLRLIYFSYDVKMKEKGDIPEGYSVSREKKERFSLILESASTNQTSMYLCASSSGGALNFNQPQHFGDGTRLSIL.

This clone has more than one count but fewer than ten. The chain employs TRBV27 and TRBJ1-5; D may be TRBD1 (6 bases). V lost 4 bases, J lost 4 bases, and 14 bases lay in between. CDR3 length: 15 residues. CDR1 and CDR2 (germline): MNHEY, SMNVEV (reference sequence). In DNA, the CDR3 is TGTGCCAGCAGTTCCGCGGGGGGCCCGAATCAGCCCCAGCATTTT. Amino acids: CASSSAGGPNQPQHF.

This chain joins TRBV29-1 and TRBJ1-2; 9 nucleotides match TRBD1. Germline V gene sequence: CDR1 SQVTM, CDR2 ANQGSEA. There are 14 residues in the CDR3. Losses at the gene ends were 0 bases for V and 2 bases for J; bases not matched to a gene: 1. This chain's CDR3 is CSVEEGTGNYGYTF. For the CDR3, the DNA is TGCAGCGTTGAAGAGGGGACAGGGAACTATGGCTACACCTTC. Drawing the rest from reference TRBV29-1 and TRBJ1-2, the complete variable domain is SAVISQKPSRDICQRGTSLTIQCQVDSQVTMMFWYRQQPGQSLTLIATANQGSEATYESGFVIDKFPISRPNLTFSTLTVSNMSPEDSSIYLCSVEEGTGNYGYTFGSGTRLTVV.

The table lists this clone with a count of one. This chain joins TRBV9 and TRBJ1-2; weak D call: TRBD1 (6 bases). The CDR3 contains 12 residues. CDR1 is SGDLS, CDR2 YYNGEE, per germline. V lost 6 bases and J 4 bases, leaving 10 bases between the germline ends. CDR3 protein: CASTTGRYGYTF. The CDR3 nucleotides read TGTGCCAGCACCACAGGGCGCTATGGCTACACCTTC.

Turning to this clone: Other DNA variants within this sample encode the same CDR3. The rearrangement uses TRBV5-1 and TRBJ2-1, with D tentatively TRBD2 (6 bases). CDR3 size: 16 residues. Germline CDR1 and CDR2: SGHRS and YFSETQ. V lost 0 bases and J 3 bases, leaving 13 bases between the germline ends. CDR3 protein: CASSLVGGVGYNEQFF. Here the CDR3 DNA reads TGCGCCAGCAGCTTGGTCGGCGGGGTGGGCTACAATGAGCAGTTCTTC.

The V call is TRBV4-2, the J call TRBJ1-5; D may be TRBD1 (5 bases). This CDR3 comprises 15 residues. V was clipped by 0 bases and J by 2 bases, with 8 bases between them. From germline, CDR1 is LGHNA and CDR2 YNFKEQ. CDR3 nucleotides: TGTGCCAGCAGCCAAGATACGGGGGGCAATCAGCCCCAGCATTTT. As protein: CASSQDTGGNQPQHF.

V gene TRBV20-1 combines with J gene TRBJ2-7; tentative D call: TRBD2 (5 bases). Between the trimmed V and J ends, which lost 6 bases and 3 bases, there was a span of 9 bases. The V gene's germline CDR1 is DFQATT and CDR2 SNEGSKA (reference sequence). CDR3 size: 11 residues. This chain's CDR3 is CSAPSFYEQYF. The CDR3 bases are TGCAGTGCCCCTAGCTTCTACGAGCAGTACTTC.

The rearrangement links TRBV18 to TRBJ2-2; D uncertain. The CDR3 spans 13 residues. CDR1 KGHSH and CDR2 LQKENI come from the germline V gene. The V gene lost 4 bases and the J gene lost 7 bases, with 10 bases spanning the gap. This chain's CDR3 is CASSLDIFGELFF. Written as DNA, the CDR3 is TGTGCCAGCTCACTCGACATCTTCGGGGAGCTGTTTTTT.

This rearrangement joins TRBV7-6 to TRBJ2-6; no clear D. The ends were cut back, 4 bases at V and 1 base at J, with 2 bases in the middle. The CDR3 spans 13 residues. CDR1 is SGHVS and CDR2 is FNYEAQ in the germline V gene. The CDR3 coding sequence is TGTGCCAGCAGCTCATCTGGGGCCAACGTCCTGACTTTC. The encoded protein is CASSSSGANVLTF.

The rearrangement joins TRBV18 to TRBJ2-3; 15 bases are a match to TRBD2. With 3 bases clipped from V and 3 bases from J, the junction kept 1 base outside the gene matches. Per germline, CDR1 KGHSH and CDR2 LQKENI. The CDR3 is 16 amino acids. DNA for the CDR3: TGTGCCAGCTCACCGGGACTAGCGGGGGGTACAGATACGCAGTATTTT. It codes for CASSPGLAGGTDTQYF.

In this sample, this clone turned up a few times. The chain recombines TRBV28 with TRBJ1-5, with a weak D call TRBD1 (6 bases). Germline V CDR1 and CDR2: MDHEN, SYDVKM. V was pared by 6 bases and J by 4 bases, with 16 bases between. This CDR3 is 15 amino acids long. The CDR3 DNA is TGTGCCAGCAGCCCCCCCAGGGGAGGGAATCAGCCCCAGCATTTT. Encoded protein: CASSPPRGGNQPQHF.